This T cell receptor beta chain was captured in a study of identical twins. TCRdb reprocessed the 5' RACE reads via MiXCR and lists one record per CDR3 protein. The table shows 450,000 to 650,000 distinct CDR3 sequences, with 7.5% to 10% occurring only once. The donor group consisted entirely of healthy Caucasians. This clonotype was recorded many times. This sample was also put to use in a study of yellow fever vaccine responses in identical twins.

The sequence was obtained from a woman younger than 30 in good health. The specimen was PBMCs.

The CDR3 region is CSAVTGGSQTQYF. DNA of the CDR3: TGCAGTGCCGTCACGGGGGGTTCGCAGACCCAGTACTTC. The V call is TRBV20-1, the J call TRBJ2-5; the match to TRBD2 covers 7 bases. CDR3 length: 13 residues. Germline V gives CDR1 DFQATT, CDR2 SNEGSKA (reference sequence). V shed 6 bases, J shed 6 bases, and the junction held 10 bases outside the gene matches.